This TCR beta chain was sequenced in a study of T cell responses to AZD1222 COVID-19 vaccine. General study results and limits: Only 5 to 7 AZD1222 recipients were seropositive at baseline. Without day 14 samples, only post-peak T cell repertoires were studied.

Pooled in the analysis were second doses at about 4 or about 12 weeks. As concerns this clone: No antigen is known for it.

Sequenced by immunoSEQ multiplex PCR; TCRdb stores in-frame clones only, minus some. The repertoire holds approximately 8,000 clones, with roughly 90% as singletons. The CDR3 spans 15 residues. Germline V lookup: CDR1 KGHSH, CDR2 LQKENI. V dropped 4 bases and J dropped 4 bases, with 16 bases sitting between them. The chain recombines TRBV18 with TRBJ1-1, with D maybe TRBD1 (5 bases). The source of this sequence is an adult who received the AZD1222 COVID-19 vaccine. Sequencing used peripheral blood, obtained 28 days after the second AZD1222 dose. This CDR3 is CASSLIDTGGTEAFF. CDR3 DNA sequence: TGTGCCAGCTCACTCATAGATACAGGCGGCACTGAAGCTTTCTTT.